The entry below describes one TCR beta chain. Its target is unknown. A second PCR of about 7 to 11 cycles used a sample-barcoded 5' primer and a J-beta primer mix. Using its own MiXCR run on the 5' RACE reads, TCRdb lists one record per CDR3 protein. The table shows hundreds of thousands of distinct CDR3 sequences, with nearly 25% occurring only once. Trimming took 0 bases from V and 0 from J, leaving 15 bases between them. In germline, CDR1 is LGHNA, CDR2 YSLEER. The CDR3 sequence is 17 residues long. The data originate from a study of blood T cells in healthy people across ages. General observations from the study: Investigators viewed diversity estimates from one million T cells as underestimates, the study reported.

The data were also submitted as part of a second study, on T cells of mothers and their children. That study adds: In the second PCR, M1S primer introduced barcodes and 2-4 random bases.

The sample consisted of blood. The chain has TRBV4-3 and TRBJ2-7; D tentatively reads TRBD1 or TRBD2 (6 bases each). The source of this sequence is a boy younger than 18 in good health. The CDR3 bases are TGCGCCAGCAGCCAAGATGCGGCGGGGACATACTCCTACGAGCAGTACTTC. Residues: CASSQDAAGTYSYEQYF.